This T cell receptor (beta chain) comes out of a study of beta chain features in type 1 diabetes. Looking at the study overall: The patients were much like the healthy donors in age, gender and cell yields.

In total, each donor contributed a single heparinised blood draw that averaged around 100 mL. Study results and limitations: Any role of HLA type in TCRB rearrangement remained unresolved here.

This clone was seen more than once but under ten times. Antigen: not known. Expressed TCRB transcripts were sequenced after all isolated RNA was converted to cDNA. Sequencing of naive, central memory and regulatory T cell samples gave an average of around 4 million reads. The data were produced by immunoSEQ multiplex PCR, yet TCRdb's version contains in-frame clones alone and is incomplete. Here the sample spans roughly 60,000 clones, roughly three fifths being singletons. This CDR3 contains 15 residues. Trimming took off 3 bases at V and 6 bases at J, with 15 bases between the two ends. CDR1 is MGHRA, CDR2 YSYEKL, per germline.

Input material: Tregs from blood. This chain links TRBV4-1 with TRBJ2-1, with a possible D match to TRBD1 (5 bases). The clonotype was recovered from a woman between 18 and 29 years old in good health. CDR3 loop: CASSQRRVGINEQFF. CDR3 nucleotides: TGCGCCAGCAGCCAGCGCAGGGTTGGGATCAATGAGCAGTTCTTC.